This T cell receptor (beta chain) was obtained from a study of cytomegalovirus exposure and HLA in healthy donors. Study-wide context: In a later analysis, it was reported that the 110 or so validation repertoires had been produced on the same platform as the roughly 700 repertoires belonging to the first cohort. Notes on the study in general: While the bulk of TCR sequences proved rare, some public TCRs turned up in many donors.

Turning to this clone: Its antigen is currently unknown.

Assay: immunoSEQ multiplex PCR; the TCRdb copy retains only in-frame clones and omits some. The sample records more than 85,000 clones, roughly 89% being singletons. The ends were cut back, 3 bases at V and 4 bases at J, with 11 bases in the middle. The V gene's germline CDR1 is SGHRS and CDR2 YFSETQ. The CDR3 covers 13 residues. This receptor was obtained from a woman aged 18 to 35 in good health and CMV-seronegative. Sequences were obtained from PBMCs. The V gene is TRBV5-1, the J gene TRBJ2-7, with D possibly being TRBD1 (6 bases). The CDR3: CASSYQGSYEQYF. CDR3 bases: TGCGCCAGCAGCTACCAGGGGAGTTACGAGCAGTACTTC. Using reference TRBV5-1 and TRBJ2-7 for the parts outside the CDR3, the full variable domain is KAGVTQTPRYLIKTRGQQVTLSCSPISGHRSVSWYQQTPGQGLQFLFEYFSETQRNKGNFPGRFSGRQFSNSRSEMNVSTLELGDSALYLCASSYQGSYEQYFGPGTRLTVT.